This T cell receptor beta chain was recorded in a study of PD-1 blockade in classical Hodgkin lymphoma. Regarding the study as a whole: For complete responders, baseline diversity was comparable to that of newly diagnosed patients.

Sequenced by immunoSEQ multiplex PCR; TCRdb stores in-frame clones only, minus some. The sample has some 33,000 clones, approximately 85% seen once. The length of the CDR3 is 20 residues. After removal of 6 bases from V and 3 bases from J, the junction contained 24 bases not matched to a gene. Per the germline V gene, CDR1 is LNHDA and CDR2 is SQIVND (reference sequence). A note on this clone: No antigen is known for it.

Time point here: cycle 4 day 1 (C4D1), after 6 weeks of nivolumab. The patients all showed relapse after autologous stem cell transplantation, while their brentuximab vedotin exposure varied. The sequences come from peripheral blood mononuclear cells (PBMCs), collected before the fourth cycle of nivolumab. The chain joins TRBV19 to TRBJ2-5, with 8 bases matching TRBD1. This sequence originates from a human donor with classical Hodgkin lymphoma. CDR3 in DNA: TGTGCCAGTAGATCCTTGGGAACCGGGACAGGTGCTCTTTGGGAAGAGACCCAGTACTTC. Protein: CASRSLGTGTGALWEETQYF.